This entry is about one T cell receptor beta chain. There are 18 residues in the CDR3. Germline assignment: CDR1 SGHDN and CDR2 FVKESK. V lost 3 bases and J lost 2; bases outside the gene matches: 16. The entry originates in a study of control samples from healthy donors and cancer patients. Assay used: immunoSEQ multiplex PCR; TCRdb lists only in-frame clones, some missing. The sample has some 65,000 clones, about four fifths seen once. The TCR comes from a woman in her fifties or sixties with lung cancer. Sequencing was carried out using PBMCs. The chain uses TRBV14 and TRBJ2-7, with TRBD1 matching over 7 bases. The CDR3 DNA reads TGTGCCAGCAGCCATTACAGGGGAGCGTTCACCTACCCCTACGAGCAGTACTTC. It specifies CASSHYRGAFTYPYEQYF.